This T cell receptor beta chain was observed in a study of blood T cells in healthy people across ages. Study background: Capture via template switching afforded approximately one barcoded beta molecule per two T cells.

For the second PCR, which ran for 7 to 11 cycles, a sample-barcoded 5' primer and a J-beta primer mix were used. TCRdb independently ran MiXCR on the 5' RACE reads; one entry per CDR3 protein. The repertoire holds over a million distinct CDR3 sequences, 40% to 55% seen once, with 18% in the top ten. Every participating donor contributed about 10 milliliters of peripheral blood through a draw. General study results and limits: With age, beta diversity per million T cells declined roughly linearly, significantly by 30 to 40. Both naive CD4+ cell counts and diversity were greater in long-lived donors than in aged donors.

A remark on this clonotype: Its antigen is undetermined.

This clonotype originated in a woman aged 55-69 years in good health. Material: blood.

The CDR3 protein is CASSFQADGPQHF. DNA for the CDR3: TGTGCCAGCAGTTTCCAAGCCGACGGACCCCAGCATTTT. The V call is TRBV12-3 or TRBV12-4, the J call TRBJ1-5; D is undetermined. This CDR3 spans 13 amino acids. V was cut by 3 bases and J by 10 bases, with 13 bases left in between.